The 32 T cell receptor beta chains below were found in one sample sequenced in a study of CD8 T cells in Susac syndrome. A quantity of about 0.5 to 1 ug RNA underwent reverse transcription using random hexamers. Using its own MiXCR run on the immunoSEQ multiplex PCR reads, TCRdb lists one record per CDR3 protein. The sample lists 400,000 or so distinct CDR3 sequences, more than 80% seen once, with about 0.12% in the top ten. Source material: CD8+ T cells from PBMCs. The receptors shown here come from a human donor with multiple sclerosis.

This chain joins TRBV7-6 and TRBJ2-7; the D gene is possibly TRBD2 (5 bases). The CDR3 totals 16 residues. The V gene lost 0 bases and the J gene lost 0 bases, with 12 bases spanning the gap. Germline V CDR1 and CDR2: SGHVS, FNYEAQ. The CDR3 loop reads CASSLASGGPSYEQYF. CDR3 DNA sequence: TGTGCCAGCAGCTTAGCGTCCGGCGGGCCCTCCTACGAGCAGTACTTC.

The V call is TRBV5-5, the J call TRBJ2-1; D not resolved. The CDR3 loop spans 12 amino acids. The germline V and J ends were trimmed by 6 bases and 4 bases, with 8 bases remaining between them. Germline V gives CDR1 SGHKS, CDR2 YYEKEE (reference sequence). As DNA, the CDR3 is TGTGCCAGCAAAGTCATGTACAATGAGCAGTTCTTC. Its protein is CASKVMYNEQFF. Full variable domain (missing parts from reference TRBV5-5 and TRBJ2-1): DAGVTQSPTHLIKTRGQQVTLRCSPISGHKSVSWYQQVLGQGPQFIFQYYEKEERGRGNFPDRFSARQFPNYSSELNVNALLLGDSALYLCASKVMYNEQFFGPGTRLTVL.

The CDR3 nucleotides are TGTGCCAGCAGCCAGGGCGGGGGCGCAGACTATGGCTACACCTTC. Amino acids: CASSQGGGADYGYTF. This chain links TRBV5-4 with TRBJ1-2; a weak D match, TRBD1 (6 bases). The V gene lost 4 bases and the J gene lost 3 bases, with 16 bases spanning the gap. Germline CDR1 reads SGHNT; CDR2 reads YYREEE (reference sequence). This CDR3 comprises 15 residues.

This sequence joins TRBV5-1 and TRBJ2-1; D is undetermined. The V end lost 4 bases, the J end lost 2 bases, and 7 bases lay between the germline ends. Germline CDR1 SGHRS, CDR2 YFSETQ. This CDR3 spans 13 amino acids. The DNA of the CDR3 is TGCGCCAGCAGCCTGGAACCCTACAATGAGCAGTTCTTC. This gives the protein CASSLEPYNEQFF.

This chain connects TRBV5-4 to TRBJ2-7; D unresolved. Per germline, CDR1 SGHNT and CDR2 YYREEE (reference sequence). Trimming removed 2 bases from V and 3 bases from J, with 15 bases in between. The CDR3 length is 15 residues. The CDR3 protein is CASSFRSSSVYEQYF. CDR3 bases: TGTGCCAGCAGCTTTCGGAGCAGTTCAGTCTACGAGCAGTACTTC.

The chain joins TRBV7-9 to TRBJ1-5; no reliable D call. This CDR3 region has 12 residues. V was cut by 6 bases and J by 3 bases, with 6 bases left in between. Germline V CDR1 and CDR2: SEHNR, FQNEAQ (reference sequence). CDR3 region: CASSFYNQPQHF. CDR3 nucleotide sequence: TGTGCCAGCAGTTTTTACAATCAGCCCCAGCATTTT.

CDR3 sequence reads: CASSFGGSYVQEQFF. Written as DNA, the CDR3 is TGTGCCAGCAGTTTTGGAGGGAGTTATGTTCAGGAGCAGTTCTTC. V is TRBV28 and J is TRBJ2-1, with D possibly being TRBD2 (6 bases). The germline gives CDR1 MDHEN, CDR2 SYDVKM. Trimming stripped 3 bases from V and 10 bases from J, with 19 bases between. The CDR3 is 15 residues long.

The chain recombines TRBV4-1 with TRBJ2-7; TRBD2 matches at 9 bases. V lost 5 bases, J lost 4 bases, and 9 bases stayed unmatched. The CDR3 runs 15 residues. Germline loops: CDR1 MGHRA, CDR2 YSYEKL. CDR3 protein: CASSEEASGVYEQYF. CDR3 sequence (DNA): TGCGCCAGCAGCGAGGAAGCTAGCGGGGTTTACGAGCAGTACTTC.

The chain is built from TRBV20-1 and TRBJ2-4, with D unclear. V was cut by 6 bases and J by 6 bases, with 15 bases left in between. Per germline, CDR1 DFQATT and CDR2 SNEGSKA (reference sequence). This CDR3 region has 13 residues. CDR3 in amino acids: CSANYIYRNIQYF. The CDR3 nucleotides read TGCAGTGCGAATTACATATACAGAAACATTCAGTACTTC.

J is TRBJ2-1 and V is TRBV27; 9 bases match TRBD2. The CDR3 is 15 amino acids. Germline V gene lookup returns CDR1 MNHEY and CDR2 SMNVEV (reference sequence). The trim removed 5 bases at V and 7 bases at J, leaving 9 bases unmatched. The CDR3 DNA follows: TGTGCCAGCAGTCAAGGACTAGCGATATTAAATGAGCAGTTCTTC. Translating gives CASSQGLAILNEQFF.

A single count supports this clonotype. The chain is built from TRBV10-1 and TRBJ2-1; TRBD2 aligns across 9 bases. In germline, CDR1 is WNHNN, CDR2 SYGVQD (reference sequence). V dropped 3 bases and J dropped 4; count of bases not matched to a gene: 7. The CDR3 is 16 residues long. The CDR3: CASSDDQRGVYNEQFF. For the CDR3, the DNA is TGCGCCAGCAGTGACGATCAGCGGGGGGTTTACAATGAGCAGTTCTTC.

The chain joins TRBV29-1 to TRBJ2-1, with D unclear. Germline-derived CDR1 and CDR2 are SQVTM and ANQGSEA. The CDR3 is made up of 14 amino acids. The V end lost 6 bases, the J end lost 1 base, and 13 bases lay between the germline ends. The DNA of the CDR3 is TGCAGCGTATCTCTGGCTGGGTCCTACAATGAGCAGTTCTTC. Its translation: CSVSLAGSYNEQFF.

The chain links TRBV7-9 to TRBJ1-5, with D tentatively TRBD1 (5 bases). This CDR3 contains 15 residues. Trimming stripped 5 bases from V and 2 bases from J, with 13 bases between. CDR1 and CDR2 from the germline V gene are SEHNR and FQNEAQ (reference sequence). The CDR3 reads CASSALVGGNQPQHF. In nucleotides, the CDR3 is TGTGCCAGCAGCGCCTTGGTGGGGGGCAATCAGCCCCAGCATTTT.

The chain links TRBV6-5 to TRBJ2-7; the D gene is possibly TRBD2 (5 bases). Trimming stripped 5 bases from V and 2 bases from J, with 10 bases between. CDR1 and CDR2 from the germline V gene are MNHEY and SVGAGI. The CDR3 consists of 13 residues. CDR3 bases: TGTGCCAGCAGTCCCATGAGGGCCTACGAGCAGTACTTC. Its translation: CASSPMRAYEQYF.

In DNA, the CDR3 is TGCGCCAGCAGCCAAGAACCGGGACAGGGGATCCACAATGAGCAGTTCTTC. It is translated as CASSQEPGQGIHNEQFF. J is TRBJ2-1 and V is TRBV4-1, with 10 bases aligning to TRBD1. The CDR3 contains 17 residues. Germline CDR1 MGHRA, CDR2 YSYEKL. Trimming removed 0 bases from V and 5 bases from J; junction bases left unmatched: 7.

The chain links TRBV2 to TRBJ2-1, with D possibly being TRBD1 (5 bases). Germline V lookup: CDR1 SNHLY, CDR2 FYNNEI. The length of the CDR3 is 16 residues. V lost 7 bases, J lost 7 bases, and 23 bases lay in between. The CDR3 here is CASMRGHQKETNEQFF. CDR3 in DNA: TGTGCCAGCATGCGCGGACACCAGAAGGAAACGAATGAGCAGTTCTTC.

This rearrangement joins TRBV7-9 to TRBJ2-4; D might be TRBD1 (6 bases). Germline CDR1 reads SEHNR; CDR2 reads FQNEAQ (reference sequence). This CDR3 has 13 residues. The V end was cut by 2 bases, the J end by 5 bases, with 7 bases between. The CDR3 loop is CASSLWTENIQYF. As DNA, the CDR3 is TGTGCCAGCAGCTTATGGACAGAAAACATTCAGTACTTC.

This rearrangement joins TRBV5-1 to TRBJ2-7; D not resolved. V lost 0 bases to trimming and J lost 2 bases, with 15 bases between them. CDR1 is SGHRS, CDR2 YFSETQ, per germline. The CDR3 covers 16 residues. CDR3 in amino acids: CASSLGNSRAAYEQYF. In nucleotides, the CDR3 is TGCGCCAGCAGCTTGGGGAACTCCCGGGCGGCCTACGAGCAGTACTTC.

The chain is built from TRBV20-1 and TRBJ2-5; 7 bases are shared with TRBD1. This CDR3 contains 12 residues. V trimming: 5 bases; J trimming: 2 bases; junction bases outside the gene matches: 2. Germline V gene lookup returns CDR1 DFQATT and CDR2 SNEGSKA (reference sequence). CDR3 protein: CSAWDRQETQYF. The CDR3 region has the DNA TGCAGTGCTTGGGACAGACAAGAGACCCAGTACTTC.

This CDR3 reads CASSWGTETQYF. The CDR3 region has the DNA TGTGCCAGCAGCTGGGGAACGGAGACCCAGTACTTC. The chain recombines TRBV5-6 with TRBJ2-5; D is uncertain. This CDR3 is 12 amino acids long. Germline CDR1 reads SGHDT; CDR2 reads YYEEEE. The V end lost 3 bases, the J end lost 5 bases, and 8 bases lay between the germline ends.

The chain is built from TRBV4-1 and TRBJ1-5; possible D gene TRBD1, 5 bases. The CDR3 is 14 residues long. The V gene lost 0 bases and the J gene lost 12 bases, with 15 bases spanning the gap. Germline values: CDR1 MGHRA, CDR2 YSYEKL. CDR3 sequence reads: CASSQDRGPAGQHF. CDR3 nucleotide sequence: TGCGCCAGCAGCCAAGATAGGGGACCGGCGGGCCAGCATTTT.

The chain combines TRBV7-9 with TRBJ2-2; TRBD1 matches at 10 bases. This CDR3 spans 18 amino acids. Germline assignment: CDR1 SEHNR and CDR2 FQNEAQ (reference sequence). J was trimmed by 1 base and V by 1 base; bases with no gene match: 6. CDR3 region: CASSLVGGQGVNTGELFF. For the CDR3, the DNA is TGTGCCAGCAGCTTAGTCGGCGGACAGGGGGTGAACACCGGGGAGCTGTTTTTT.

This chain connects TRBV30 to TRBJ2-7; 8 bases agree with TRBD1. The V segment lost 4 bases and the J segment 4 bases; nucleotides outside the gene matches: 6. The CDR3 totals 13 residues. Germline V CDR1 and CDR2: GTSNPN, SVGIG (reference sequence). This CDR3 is CAWTRNRGYEQYF. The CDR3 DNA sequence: TGTGCCTGGACGAGAAACAGGGGGTACGAGCAGTACTTC.

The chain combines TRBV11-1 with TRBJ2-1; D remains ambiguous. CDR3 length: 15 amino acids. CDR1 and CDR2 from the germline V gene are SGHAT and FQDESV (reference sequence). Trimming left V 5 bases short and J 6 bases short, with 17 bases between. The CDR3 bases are TGTGCCAGCAGCCCATCCAATACAGAAATCAATGAGCAGTTCTTC. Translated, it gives CASSPSNTEINEQFF.

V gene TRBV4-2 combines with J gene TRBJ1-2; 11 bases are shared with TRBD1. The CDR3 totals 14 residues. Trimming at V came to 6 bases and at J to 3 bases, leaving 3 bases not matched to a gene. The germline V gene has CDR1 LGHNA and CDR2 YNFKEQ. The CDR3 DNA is TGTGCCAGCAGGGGGGACAGGGGGGACTATGGCTACACCTTC. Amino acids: CASRGDRGDYGYTF.

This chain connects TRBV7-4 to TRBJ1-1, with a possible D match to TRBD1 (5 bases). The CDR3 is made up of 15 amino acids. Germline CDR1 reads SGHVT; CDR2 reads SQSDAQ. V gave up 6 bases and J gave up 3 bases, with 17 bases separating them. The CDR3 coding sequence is TGTGCCAGCAGATTCGCACGGGGGATGGACACTGAAGCTTTCTTT. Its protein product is CASRFARGMDTEAFF. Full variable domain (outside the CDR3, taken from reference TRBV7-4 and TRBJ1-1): GAGVSQSPRYKVAKRGRDVALRCDSISGHVTLYWYRQTLGQGSEVLTYSQSDAQRDKSGRPSGRFSAERPERSVSTLKIQRTEQGDSAVYLCASRFARGMDTEAFFGQGTRLTVV.

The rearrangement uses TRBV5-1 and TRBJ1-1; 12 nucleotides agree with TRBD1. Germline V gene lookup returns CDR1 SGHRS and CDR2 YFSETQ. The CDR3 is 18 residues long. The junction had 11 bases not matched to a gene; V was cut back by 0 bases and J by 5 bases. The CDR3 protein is CASSLVGSGTGGWTEAFF. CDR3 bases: TGCGCCAGCAGCTTGGTCGGCTCCGGGACAGGGGGCTGGACTGAAGCTTTCTTT.

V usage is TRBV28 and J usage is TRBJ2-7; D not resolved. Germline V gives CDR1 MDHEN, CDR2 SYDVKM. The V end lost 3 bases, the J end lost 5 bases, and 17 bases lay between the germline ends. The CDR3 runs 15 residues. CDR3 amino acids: CASSFLEQPLDEQYF. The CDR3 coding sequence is TGTGCCAGCAGTTTCCTAGAGCAGCCTCTTGACGAGCAGTACTTC.

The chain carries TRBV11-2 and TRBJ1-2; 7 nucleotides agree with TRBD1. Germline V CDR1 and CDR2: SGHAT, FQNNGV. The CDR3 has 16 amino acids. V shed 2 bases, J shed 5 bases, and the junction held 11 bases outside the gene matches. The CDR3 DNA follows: TGTGCCAGCAGCTTAACAGGGGAATCAGGGCGGTATGGCTACACCTTC. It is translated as CASSLTGESGRYGYTF.

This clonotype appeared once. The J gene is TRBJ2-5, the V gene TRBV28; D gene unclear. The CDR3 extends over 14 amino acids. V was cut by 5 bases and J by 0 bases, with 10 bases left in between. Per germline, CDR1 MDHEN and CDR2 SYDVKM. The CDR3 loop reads CASSLSKYQETQYF. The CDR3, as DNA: TGTGCCAGCAGTCTAAGTAAATACCAAGAGACCCAGTACTTC.

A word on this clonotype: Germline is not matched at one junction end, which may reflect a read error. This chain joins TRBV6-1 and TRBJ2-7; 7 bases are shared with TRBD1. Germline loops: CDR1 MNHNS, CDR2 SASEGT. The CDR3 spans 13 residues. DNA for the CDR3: TGTGTCAGCGAGGGGGCAGTCTCCTACGAGCAGTACTTC. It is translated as CVSEGAVSYEQYF.

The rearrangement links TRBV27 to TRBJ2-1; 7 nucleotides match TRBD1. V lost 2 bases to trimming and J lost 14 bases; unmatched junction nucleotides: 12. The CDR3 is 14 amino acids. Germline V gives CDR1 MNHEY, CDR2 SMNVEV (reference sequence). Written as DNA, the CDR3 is TGTGCCAGCAGTTTACTAGGGACAGCAGAGGGGGAGTTCTTC. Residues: CASSLLGTAEGEFF.